This is a list of T cell receptor beta chains from one sample in a study of cytomegalovirus exposure and HLA in healthy donors. Generated by immunoSEQ multiplex PCR, the TCRdb table keeps only in-frame clones and is missing some. Here the sample spans roughly 150,000 clones, 70% to 75% being singletons. The specimen sequenced was PBMCs. The receptors shown here come from a woman in her 30s in good health and CMV-seronegative. The CDR3 runs from the conserved cysteine through the conserved F or W. Fields, in order: V gene, clone size, J gene, D gene, CDR3 protein, CDR3 DNA. A D gene is named only where the DNA matches it firmly. Not all rows give a size; the values are once, few, many and, for expanded clones, a class.

>TRBV2|NA|TRBJ1-2|TRBD1
CASSQGGQGPNYGYTF
TGTGCCAGCAGTCAGGGGGGACAAGGGCCCAACTATGGCTACACCTTC
>TRBV7-8|few|TRBJ2-2|NA
CASSLDRVNENTGELFF
TGTGCCAGCAGCTTAGACAGGGTGAATGAGAACACCGGGGAGCTGTTTTTT
>TRBV7-9|NA|TRBJ2-7|NA
CASSLGAGPHEQYF
TGTGCCAGCAGCTTAGGCGCAGGCCCCCACGAGCAGTACTTC
>TRBV10-3|NA|TRBJ2-2|TRBD1
CAISELNRGTGELFF
TGTGCCATCAGTGAGTTAAACAGGGGTACCGGGGAGCTGTTTTTT
>TRBV18|NA|TRBJ1-1|TRBD1
CASSPVAGGMDTEAFF
TGTGCCAGCTCCCCGGTAGCAGGGGGAATGGACACTGAAGCTTTCTTT
>TRBV2|NA|TRBJ2-6|TRBD1
CASSRDRVSGANVLTF
TGTGCCAGCAGCCGGGACAGGGTCTCTGGGGCCAACGTCCTGACTTTC
>TRBV28|NA|TRBJ1-2|NA
CASFRTDYGYTF
TGTGCCAGCTTTCGGACAGACTATGGCTACACCTTC
>TRBV6-1|NA|TRBJ2-2|TRBD2
CASSEGTSGGELFF
TGTGCCAGCAGTGAAGGGACTAGCGGTGGGGAGCTGTTTTTT
>TRBV30|NA|TRBJ1-4|NA
CAWRELSEKLFF
TGTGCCTGGAGGGAGCTCAGCGAAAAACTGTTTTTT
>TRBV7-8|NA|TRBJ1-1|NA
CASSLGAGMNTEAFF
TGTGCCAGCAGCTTAGGGGCAGGCATGAACACTGAAGCTTTCTTT
>TRBV28|NA|TRBJ2-1|TRBD1
CASSPHRTGGSEQFF
TGTGCCAGCAGTCCACACAGGACAGGGGGATCTGAGCAGTTCTTC
>TRBV28|few|TRBJ2-5|NA
CASIETGRETQYF
TGTGCCAGCATTGAAACAGGGCGGGAGACCCAGTACTTC
>TRBV28|NA|TRBJ2-1|TRBD2
CASSLAGTSGGAREAEQFF
TGTGCCAGCAGTTTAGCGGGGACTAGCGGGGGGGCCAGGGAGGCTGAGCAGTTCTTC
>TRBV6-1|NA|TRBJ2-1|NA
CASSELGGSYNEQFF
TGTGCCAGCAGTGAATTGGGGGGCTCCTACAATGAGCAGTTCTTC
>TRBV27|NA|TRBJ2-1|TRBD2
CASSRIGRAGANEQFF
TGTGCCAGCAGTCGCATAGGGAGGGCCGGCGCCAATGAGCAGTTCTTC
>TRBV19|NA|TRBJ2-7|TRBD2
CASRPGTSGNYEQYF
TGTGCCAGTAGGCCGGGGACTAGCGGAAACTACGAGCAGTACTTC
>TRBV19|few|TRBJ1-2|NA
CASSTTRTAETYGYTF
TGTGCCAGTAGTACGACGCGGACAGCGGAGACCTATGGCTACACCTTC
>TRBV4-1|NA|TRBJ2-5|TRBD2
CASSRTGQASGSLETQYF
TGCGCCAGCAGCCGGACGGGCCAGGCTAGCGGGAGTCTTGAGACCCAGTACTTC
>TRBV9|NA|TRBJ2-7|TRBD1
CASGDSLNYEQYF
TGTGCCAGCGGGGACAGCCTTAACTACGAGCAGTACTTC
>TRBV4-2|NA|TRBJ2-1|NA
CASSPTGRSSYNEQFF
TGTGCCAGCAGCCCGACAGGGAGGAGCTCCTACAATGAGCAGTTCTTC
>TRBV7-2|NA|TRBJ1-2|NA
CASSPRTVLYGYTF
TGTGCCAGCAGCCCGAGGACAGTCCTTTATGGCTACACCTTC
>TRBV30|NA|TRBJ2-1|TRBD2
CAWSYTSGRFF
TGTGCCTGGAGTTATACTAGCGGGAGGTTCTTC
>TRBV12-2|NA|TRBJ1-2|NA
CASRSGQGRSNYGYTF
TGTGCAAGTCGCTCGGGACAGGGGCGGTCTAACTATGGCTACACCTTC
>TRBV7-9|NA|TRBJ2-4|NA
CASSLGGNIQYF
TGTGCCAGCAGCTTAGGAGGGAACATTCAGTACTTC
>TRBV30|NA|TRBJ2-2|NA
CAWRSPSANTGELFF
TGTGCCTGGAGGTCCCCGTCTGCGAACACCGGGGAGCTGTTTTTT
>TRBV4-1|NA|TRBJ1-4|TRBD1
CASSRETGPMAEKLFF
TGCGCCAGCAGCCGAGAGACAGGGCCCATGGCGGAAAAACTGTTTTTT
>TRBV6-5|few|TRBJ1-1|NA
CASSRGGTEAFF
TGTGCCAGCTCCCGCGGGGGTACTGAAGCTTTCTTT
>TRBV5-3|NA|TRBJ1-6|NA
CARSLVRVRYSPLHF
TGTGCCAGAAGCTTGGTCAGGGTTAGGTATTCACCCCTCCACTTT
>TRBV2|NA|TRBJ2-3|TRBD2
CASRAGGPDTQYF
TGTGCCAGCAGGGCGGGGGGCCCAGATACGCAGTATTTT
>TRBV18|NA|TRBJ1-5|NA
CASSPGGRNQPQHF
TGTGCCAGCTCACCAGGGGGCAGGAACCAGCCCCAGCATTTT
>TRBV4-2|NA|TRBJ2-1|TRBD1
CASSLERQGYEQFF
TGTGCCAGCAGCCTGGAACGACAGGGTTATGAGCAGTTCTTC
>TRBV30|many|TRBJ1-1|TRBD1
CAWSRGTGVEAFF
TGTGCCTGGAGCCGTGGGACAGGCGTTGAAGCTTTCTTT
>TRBV4-2|NA|TRBJ1-1|TRBD1
CASSPRDSKNTEAFF
TGTGCCAGCAGCCCGAGGGACAGCAAGAACACTGAAGCTTTCTTT
>TRBV27|NA|TRBJ2-5|TRBD2
CASSLRDERGASGTQYF
TGTGCCAGCAGCTTAAGGGACGAGCGGGGGGCAAGTGGGACCCAGTACTTC
>TRBV6-1|NA|TRBJ1-1|NA
CASRVGHKWDTEAFF
TGTGCCAGCAGGGTTGGGCATAAATGGGACACTGAAGCTTTCTTT
>TRBV30|NA|TRBJ2-1|TRBD1
CAWDPGQGSNEQFF
TGTGCCTGGGACCCGGGACAGGGAAGCAATGAGCAGTTCTTC
>TRBV28|NA|TRBJ2-1|NA
CAGSGSGEQFF
TGTGCCGGGTCAGGGTCCGGTGAGCAGTTCTTC
>TRBV5-6|NA|TRBJ1-5|NA
CASSLGQGVQPQHF
TGTGCCAGCAGCTTGGGGCAGGGCGTGCAGCCCCAGCATTTT
>TRBV7-8|few|TRBJ1-2|NA
CASSGDPALGYTF
TGTGCCAGCAGCGGAGACCCAGCCCTGGGCTACACCTTC
>TRBV5-5|NA|TRBJ1-1|NA
CASSWSGDWGTEAFF
TGTGCCAGCAGCTGGAGCGGGGATTGGGGCACTGAAGCTTTCTTT
>TRBV28|NA|TRBJ1-1|NA
CASSLRSLVGGYWGTEAFF
TGTGCCAGCAGTTTACGTAGTCTGGTGGGGGGATATTGGGGGACTGAAGCTTTCTTT
>TRBV18|once|TRBJ2-1|NA
CASSPWRTPVENEQFF
TGTGCCAGCTCACCATGGAGGACCCCCGTGGAGAATGAGCAGTTCTTC
>TRBV27|NA|TRBJ1-2|TRBD1
CASSPVGGTGVYGYTF
TGTGCCAGCAGTCCTGTTGGGGGGACAGGGGTCTATGGCTACACCTTC
>TRBV28|NA|TRBJ1-2|NA
CASSEYNDFYGYTF
TGTGCCAGCAGCGAATATAATGACTTCTATGGCTACACCTTC
>TRBV27|NA|TRBJ2-5|NA
CASSRTVQETQYF
TGTGCCAGCAGCCGGACAGTCCAAGAGACCCAGTACTTC
>TRBV7-2|NA|TRBJ1-4|NA
CASSLNQGEKLFF
TGTGCCAGCAGCTTAAACCAGGGTGAAAAACTGTTTTTT
>TRBV5-1|NA|TRBJ2-7|NA
CASRRTADEQYF
TGCGCCAGCAGACGGACAGCCGACGAGCAGTACTTC
>TRBV5-1|NA|TRBJ1-5|TRBD1
CASSIEGASQPQHF
TGCGCCAGCAGCATTGAGGGGGCGAGTCAGCCCCAGCATTTT
>TRBV5-1|NA|TRBJ2-3|NA
CASSLGLARDTDTQYF
TGCGCCAGCAGCTTGGGTCTAGCCCGAGACACAGATACGCAGTATTTT